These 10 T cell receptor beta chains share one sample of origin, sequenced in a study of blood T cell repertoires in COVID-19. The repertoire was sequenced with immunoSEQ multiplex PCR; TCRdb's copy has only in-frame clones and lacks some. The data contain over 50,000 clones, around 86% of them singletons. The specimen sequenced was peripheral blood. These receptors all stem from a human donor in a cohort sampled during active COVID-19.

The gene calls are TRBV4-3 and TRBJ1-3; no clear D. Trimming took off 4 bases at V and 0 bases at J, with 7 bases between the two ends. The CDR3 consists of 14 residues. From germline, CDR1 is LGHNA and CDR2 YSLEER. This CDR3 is CASSPQRSGNTIYF. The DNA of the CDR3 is TGCGCCAGCAGCCCCCAGCGCTCTGGAAACACCATATATTTT.

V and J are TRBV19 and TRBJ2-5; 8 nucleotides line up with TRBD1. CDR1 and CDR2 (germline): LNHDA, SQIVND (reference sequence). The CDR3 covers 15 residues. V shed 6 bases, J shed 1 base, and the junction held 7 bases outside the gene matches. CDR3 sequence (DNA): TGTGCCAGTAGGCCCCAGGACAGGGCCCAAGAGACCCAGTACTTC. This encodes CASRPQDRAQETQYF.

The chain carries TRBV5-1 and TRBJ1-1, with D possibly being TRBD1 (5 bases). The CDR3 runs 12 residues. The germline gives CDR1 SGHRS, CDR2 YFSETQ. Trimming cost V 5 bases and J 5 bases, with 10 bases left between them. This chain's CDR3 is CASRQEGTEAFF. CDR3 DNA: TGCGCCAGCAGACAGGAGGGTACTGAAGCTTTCTTT.

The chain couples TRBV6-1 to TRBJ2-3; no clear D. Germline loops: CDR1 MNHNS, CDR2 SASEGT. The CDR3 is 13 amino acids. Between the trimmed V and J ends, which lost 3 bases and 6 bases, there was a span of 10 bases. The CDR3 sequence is CASSDPVMDTQYF. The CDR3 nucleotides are TGTGCCAGCAGTGACCCGGTCATGGATACGCAGTATTTT.

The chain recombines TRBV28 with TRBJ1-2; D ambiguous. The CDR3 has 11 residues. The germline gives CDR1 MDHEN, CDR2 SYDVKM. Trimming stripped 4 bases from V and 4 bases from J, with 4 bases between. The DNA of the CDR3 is TGTGCCAGCAGTTACAGCTATGGCTACACCTTC. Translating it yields CASSYSYGYTF.

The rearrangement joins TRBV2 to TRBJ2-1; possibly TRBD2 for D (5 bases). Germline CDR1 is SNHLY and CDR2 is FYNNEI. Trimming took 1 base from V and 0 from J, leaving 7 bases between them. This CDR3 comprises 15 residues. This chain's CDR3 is CASSEGGSSYNEQFF. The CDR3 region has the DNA TGTGCCAGCAGTGAAGGTGGGAGCTCCTACAATGAGCAGTTCTTC.

The CDR3 here is CASSLEASFDNEQFF. The DNA of the CDR3 is TGTGCCAGCAGCTTAGAGGCTAGCTTCGACAATGAGCAGTTCTTC. The chain combines TRBV7-8 with TRBJ2-1, with a possible D match to TRBD2 (5 bases). Deletions cut 1 base from V and 5 bases from J, with 12 bases between. Germline V lookup: CDR1 SGHVS, CDR2 FQNEAQ. The CDR3 extends over 15 amino acids.

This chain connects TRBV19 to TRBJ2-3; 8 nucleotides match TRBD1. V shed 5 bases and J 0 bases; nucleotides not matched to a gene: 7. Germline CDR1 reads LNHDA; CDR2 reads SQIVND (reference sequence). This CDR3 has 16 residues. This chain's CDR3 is CASSYTRTGSTDTQYF. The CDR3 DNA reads TGTGCCAGTAGTTATACCAGGACAGGGAGCACAGATACGCAGTATTTT.

CDR3 protein: CASSLGTYLNYGYTF. In DNA, the CDR3 is TGTGCCAGCAGTCTCGGGACATATCTTAACTATGGCTACACCTTC. The chain recombines TRBV6-5 with TRBJ1-2; possibly TRBD1 for D (6 bases). The CDR3 runs 15 residues. The V end was cut by 5 bases, the J end by 1 base, with 14 bases between. CDR1 is MNHEY and CDR2 is SVGAGI in the germline V gene.

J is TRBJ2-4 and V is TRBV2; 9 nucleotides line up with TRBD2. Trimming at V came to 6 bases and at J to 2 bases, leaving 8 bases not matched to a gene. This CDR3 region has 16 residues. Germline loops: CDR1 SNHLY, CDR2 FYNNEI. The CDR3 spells CASRVGLAATKNIQYF. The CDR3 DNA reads TGTGCCAGCAGGGTGGGACTAGCCGCTACCAAAAACATTCAGTACTTC.